Described below is a single TCR beta chain sequence and its context. Its cognate antigen is unknown. This entry belongs to a study of T cell responses to AZD1222 COVID-19 vaccine. The study, taken as a whole, reports: It should be noted that donors were predominantly white British and more often female, and clonal diversity was possibly underestimated.

Method: immunoSEQ multiplex PCR; TCRdb's copy keeps in-frame clones and lacks some. The sample yields 42,000 or so clones, approximately 88% seen once. The clonotype comes from an adult who received the MenACWY meningococcal vaccine as a control. The sequencing used peripheral blood, collected 28 days after the second dose of the MenACWY control vaccine.

This chain's CDR3 is CASSQVGRGSYEQYF. In DNA form, the CDR3 reads TGCGCCAGCAGCCAAGTGGGTAGGGGCTCCTACGAGCAGTACTTC. V is TRBV4-1 and J is TRBJ2-7, with a possible D match to TRBD1 (5 bases). The V end was cut by 1 base, the J end by 0 bases, with 10 bases between. Per the germline V gene, CDR1 is MGHRA and CDR2 is YSYEKL. The CDR3 runs 15 residues.